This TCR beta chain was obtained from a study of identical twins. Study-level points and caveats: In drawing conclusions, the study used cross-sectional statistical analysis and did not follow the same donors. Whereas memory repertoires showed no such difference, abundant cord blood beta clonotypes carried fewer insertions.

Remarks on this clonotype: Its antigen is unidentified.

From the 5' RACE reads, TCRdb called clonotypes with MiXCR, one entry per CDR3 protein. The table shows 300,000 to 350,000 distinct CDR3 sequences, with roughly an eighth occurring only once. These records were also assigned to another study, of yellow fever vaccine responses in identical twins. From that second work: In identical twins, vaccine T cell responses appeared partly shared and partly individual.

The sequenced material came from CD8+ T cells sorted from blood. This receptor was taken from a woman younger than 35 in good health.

DNA of the CDR3: TGCAGCGTTTACCCGGGGCTTTACAATGAGCAGTTCTTC. Translation: CSVYPGLYNEQFF. V usage is TRBV29-1 and J usage is TRBJ2-1; D might be TRBD1 or TRBD2, each matching 5 bases. This CDR3 is built from 13 residues. Germline loops: CDR1 SQVTM, CDR2 ANQGSEA. The V and J ends lost 5 bases and 4 bases respectively, with 12 bases between them.